This record covers a single T cell receptor beta chain. Its antigen is undetermined. CDR3 length equals 19 residues. Germline CDR1 is MNHEY and CDR2 is SMNVEV (reference sequence). The J segment lost 5 bases and the V segment lost 0 bases, leaving 18 bases of the junction unmatched. The sample comes from a study of cytomegalovirus exposure and HLA in healthy donors. Whole-study results and caveats: CMV antigen specificity of a few CMV-associated chains was confirmed in vitro. In a later analysis, a missense DCLRE1C variant was linked to TCR beta V- and J-gene trimming.

The PCR ran on 60 Vbeta and 13 Jbeta primers. In the original analysis: In a later analysis, the count reached 74 million or so unique TCR beta chains, with roughly 9.9 million shared. Assay: immunoSEQ multiplex PCR; the TCRdb copy retains only in-frame clones and omits some. From that table come the V and J calls and clone size; the DNA was used to work out D and trimming. The sample has about 82,000 clones, approximately 80% seen once. The chain joins TRBV27 to TRBJ2-7, with 8 positions matching TRBD1. The sequenced material came from PBMCs. The TCR comes from a man between 50 and 59 years old in good health and CMV-seronegative. CDR3: CASSLSVSSLGTGVNEQYF. The CDR3 DNA is TGTGCCAGCAGTTTATCTGTCTCCTCGTTAGGGACAGGAGTTAACGAGCAGTACTTC.